The clone carrying this T cell receptor (beta chain) was observed a single time. J gave up 4 bases and V 2 bases, and 1 base lay outside the gene matches. Germline values: CDR1 SGDLS, CDR2 YYNGEE. This CDR3 comprises 15 residues. The source of the sample is a study of blood T cell repertoires in COVID-19. Original data processing: Estimates of nucleated cell counts were drawn from the amplification of reference gene primers. Sequencing was performed with immunoSEQ multiplex PCR; in TCRdb, only in-frame clones are kept and a portion is missing. D and trimming come from the DNA, and the V and J calls and clone size come from that table. The sample lists more than 25,000 clones, 70% to 90% occurring once.

Input material: peripheral blood. The chain has TRBV9 and TRBJ2-2, with TRBD1 identical over 11 bases. The TCR comes from a human donor in a cohort sampled during active COVID-19. CDR3 region: CASSVGTGGTGELFF. The CDR3 nucleotides read TGTGCCAGCAGCGTCGGGACAGGGGGCACCGGGGAGCTGTTTTTT.